The 24 T cell receptor beta chains below come from one sample, sequenced in a study of T cell responses to AZD1222 COVID-19 vaccine (dated by TCRdb to about 2021). The time point label corresponds to: baseline before first vaccination. This specimen's treatment or condition label, interpreted: meningococcal conjugate vaccine given as trial control. Library preparation employed the immunoSEQ multiplex PCR assay. TCRdb's version of the immuneACCESS table is confined to in-frame rearrangements and falls short of the full clone set. An unresolved V gene accounts for under half of the shortfall where checked; the remainder is of unknown origin. Here the sample has 100,000 to 150,000 clones; 90% occur a single time. The top ten constitute approximately 4.5% of the sample. The starting material was peripheral blood, obtained on day 0 of MenACWY control vaccination. All receptors derive from an adult in good health.

This clone was found once. The V call is TRBV4-3, the J call TRBJ2-1, with a possible D match to TRBD1 (6 bases). This CDR3 is 15 amino acids long. CDR1 LGHNA and CDR2 YSLEER come from the germline V gene. Trimming stripped 1 base from V and 6 bases from J, with 13 bases between. CDR3 in amino acids: CASSQGGHVTNEQFF. CDR3 nucleotides: TGCGCCAGCAGCCAAGGGGGACACGTAACCAATGAGCAGTTCTTC.

The rearrangement joins TRBV5-5 to TRBJ1-6; TRBD1 aligns across 7 bases. Per the germline V gene, CDR1 is SGHKS and CDR2 is YYEKEE (reference sequence). V shed 4 bases, J shed 9 bases, and the junction held 10 bases outside the gene matches. The CDR3 loop spans 15 amino acids. The CDR3 region has the DNA TGTGCCAGCAGCCACGGGGACAGAGAAGGTTCACCCCTCCACTTT. This codes for CASSHGDREGSPLHF.

This rearrangement joins TRBV6-1 to TRBJ1-5, with D unresolved. Germline values: CDR1 MNHNS, CDR2 SASEGT. This CDR3 comprises 13 residues. Deletions cut 3 bases from V and 6 bases from J, with 9 bases between. CDR3 bases: TGTGCCAGCAGTGATCAGGTCGGTCAGCCCCAGCATTTT. This gives the protein CASSDQVGQPQHF.

The V gene is TRBV27, the J gene TRBJ2-3, with 13 positions matching TRBD2. The CDR3 contains 18 residues. CDR1 is MNHEY and CDR2 is SMNVEV in the germline V gene (reference sequence). With 6 bases clipped from V and 3 bases from J, the junction kept 12 bases outside the gene matches. The CDR3 DNA reads as TGTGCCAGCAGCCTTTCACCCAAGACTAGCGGGAGGACAGATACGCAGTATTTT. Its translation: CASSLSPKTSGRTDTQYF.

CDR3 residues: CASSLTGRQETQYF. The CDR3 DNA sequence: TGTGCCAGCAGCTTGACGGGACGGCAAGAGACCCAGTACTTC. V gene TRBV7-9 combines with J gene TRBJ2-5; D possibly matches TRBD1 or TRBD2 (5 bases each). Trimming left V 3 bases short and J 2 bases short, with 10 bases between. CDR1 and CDR2 from the germline V gene are SEHNR and FQNEAQ (reference sequence). The CDR3 sequence is 14 residues long. Filled out from reference TRBV7-9 and TRBJ2-5, the complete variable domain reads DTGVSQNPRHKITKRGQNVTFRCDPISEHNRLYWYRQTLGQGPEFLTYFQNEAQLEKSRLLSDRFSAERPKGSFSTLEIQRTEQGDSAMYLCASSLTGRQETQYFGPGTRLLVL.

The V call is TRBV6-5, the J call TRBJ1-1; a weak D match, TRBD1 (5 bases). Per the germline V gene, CDR1 is MNHEY and CDR2 is SVGAGI. The CDR3 contains 14 residues. The V and J ends lost 6 bases and 2 bases respectively, with 13 bases between them. The CDR3 loop is CASRTGQPNTEAFF. DNA for the CDR3: TGTGCCAGCAGAACAGGTCAGCCAAACACTGAAGCTTTCTTT.

This clone was detected only once. CDR3 in amino acids: CASIRGLALPDTQYF. CDR3 coding DNA: TGTGCCAGCATTCGGGGACTAGCTCTTCCAGATACGCAGTATTTT. V gene TRBV2 combines with J gene TRBJ2-3, with 9 bases matching TRBD2. V gave up 7 bases and J gave up 4 bases; unmatched junction bases: 9. This CDR3 has 15 residues. Germline CDR1 is SNHLY and CDR2 is FYNNEI. The full variable domain, its missing parts supplied by reference TRBV2 and TRBJ2-3, is EPEVTQTPSHQVTQMGQEVILRCVPISNHLYFYWYRQILGQKVEFLVSFYNNEISEKSEIFDDQFSVERPDGSNFTLKIRSTKLEDSAMYFCASIRGLALPDTQYFGPGTRLTVL.

This clone has only a few counts. The chain employs TRBV27 and TRBJ1-5, with D tentatively TRBD1 (6 bases). The V end was cut by 8 bases, the J end by 3 bases, with 14 bases between. This CDR3 contains 14 residues. Germline CDR1 MNHEY, CDR2 SMNVEV (reference sequence). The CDR3 bases are TGTGCCAGCCGGACAGACGCTCCCAATCAGCCCCAGCATTTT. Residues: CASRTDAPNQPQHF.

In this sample, this clone turned up once. This chain joins TRBV7-8 and TRBJ1-1, with D perhaps matching TRBD1 (6 bases). The CDR3 is 14 amino acids. CDR1 and CDR2 (germline): SGHVS, FQNEAQ. Trimming shortened V by 4 bases and J by 4 bases, and 13 bases separated the two germline ends. The DNA for the CDR3 is TGTGCCAGCAGCTCGACAGGATCCCCCACTGAAGCTTTCTTT. This encodes CASSSTGSPTEAFF.

This rearrangement joins TRBV19 to TRBJ2-2; TRBD2 agrees at 7 bases. Germline V gene data show CDR1 as LNHDA and CDR2 as SQIVND (reference sequence). The CDR3 is 18 residues long. With 0 bases clipped from V and 5 bases from J, the junction kept 12 bases outside the gene matches. CDR3 residues: CASSIDPSTGRWTGELFF. In nucleotides, the CDR3 is TGTGCCAGTAGTATAGATCCTAGTACCGGGAGGTGGACCGGGGAGCTGTTTTTT. The full variable domain, in which reference TRBV19 and TRBJ2-2 provide the parts outside the CDR3, is DGGITQSPKYLFRKEGQNVTLSCEQNLNHDAMYWYRQDPGQGLRLIYYSQIVNDFQKGDIAEGYSVSREKKESFPLTVTSAQKNPTAFYLCASSIDPSTGRWTGELFFGEGSRLTVL.

The chain recombines TRBV28 with TRBJ1-6, with 7 bases identical to TRBD1. Germline V gives CDR1 MDHEN, CDR2 SYDVKM. This CDR3 has 14 residues. V lost 7 bases to trimming and J lost 7 bases; unmatched junction nucleotides: 7. CDR3 nucleotides: TGTGCCAGCACCCAAGGACAGGAAAATTCACCCCTCCACTTT. It specifies CASTQGQENSPLHF.

The chain joins TRBV6-4 to TRBJ2-2; 8 bases agree with TRBD1. The CDR3 is 16 amino acids. V lost 2 bases to trimming and J lost 3 bases; unmatched junction nucleotides: 5. Germline CDR1 and CDR2: MRHNA and SNTAGT. The DNA of the CDR3 is TGTGCCAGCAGTGACCAATACAGGGGGGACACCGGGGAGCTGTTTTTT. Translating gives CASSDQYRGDTGELFF.

This chain uses TRBV18 with TRBJ1-3; D unresolved. V lost 2 bases and J 0 bases, leaving 5 bases between the germline ends. This CDR3 comprises 14 residues. Germline-derived CDR1 and CDR2 are KGHSH and LQKENI. CDR3 coding DNA: TGTGCCAGCTCACCAGCGTACTCTGGAAACACCATATATTTT. Protein product: CASSPAYSGNTIYF.

The CDR3, as DNA: TGCAGCGTTGAAGGCTCGGGAGGGGGCTACACCTTC. This encodes CSVEGSGGGYTF. The chain links TRBV29-1 to TRBJ1-2; no reliable D call. Trimming shortened V by 1 base and J by 8 bases, and 11 bases separated the two germline ends. The germline V gene has CDR1 SQVTM and CDR2 ANQGSEA. The CDR3 consists of 12 residues.

This chain joins TRBV5-4 and TRBJ1-2, with 9 bases identical to TRBD1. This CDR3 spans 15 amino acids. Per germline, CDR1 SGHNT and CDR2 YYREEE (reference sequence). J gave up 4 bases and V 2 bases, and 6 bases lay outside the gene matches. The chain's CDR3 is CASSFRDRDAYGYTF. CDR3 in DNA: TGTGCCAGCAGCTTTAGGGACAGGGATGCCTATGGCTACACCTTC.

The V and J genes are TRBV2 and TRBJ2-5, with D hard to call. Germline assignment: CDR1 SNHLY and CDR2 FYNNEI. The CDR3 totals 14 residues. V gave up 2 bases and J gave up 6 bases, with 13 bases separating them. The DNA of the CDR3 is TGTGCCAGCAGTGAAACCAGTTCGGATAAGACCCAGTACTTC. This translates into CASSETSSDKTQYF.

V is TRBV7-2 and J is TRBJ1-1, with TRBD1 matching 7 bases. After removal of 0 bases from V and 0 bases from J, the junction contained 10 bases not matched to a gene. Per the germline V gene, CDR1 is SGHTA and CDR2 is FQGNSA. There are 18 residues in the CDR3. CDR3 in amino acids: CASSLALWTGSLNTEAFF. In DNA form, the CDR3 reads TGTGCCAGCAGCTTAGCGCTTTGGACAGGATCTTTGAACACTGAAGCTTTCTTT. The whole variable domain, filled in from reference TRBV7-2 and TRBJ1-1, reads GAGVSQSPSNKVTEKGKDVELRCDPISGHTALYWYRQSLGQGLEFLIYFQGNSAPDKSGLPSDRFSAERTGGSVSTLTIQRTQQEDSAVYLCASSLALWTGSLNTEAFFGQGTRLTVV.

The CDR3 spells CATAEPTGSFTGELFF. The DNA for the CDR3 is TGTGCCACCGCAGAACCAACAGGGTCCTTCACCGGGGAGCTGTTTTTT. The rearrangement joins TRBV24-1 to TRBJ2-2; the D gene is possibly TRBD1 (6 bases). CDR3 length: 16 amino acids. CDR1 and CDR2 (germline): KGHDR, SFDVKD. V lost 9 bases and J 4 bases, leaving 20 bases between the germline ends.

The V gene is TRBV5-1, the J gene TRBJ1-2; perhaps TRBD1 as D (6 bases). V was trimmed by 2 bases and J by 3 bases, leaving 14 bases between them. This CDR3 is built from 15 residues. Germline V gives CDR1 SGHRS, CDR2 YFSETQ. CDR3 in amino acids: CASSLFGGGDYGYTF. The DNA for the CDR3 is TGCGCCAGCAGCTTATTTGGAGGGGGTGACTATGGCTACACCTTC. The complete variable domain, with remaining parts taken from reference TRBV5-1 and TRBJ1-2, reads KAGVTQTPRYLIKTRGQQVTLSCSPISGHRSVSWYQQTPGQGLQFLFEYFSETQRNKGNFPGRFSGRQFSNSRSEMNVSTLELGDSALYLCASSLFGGGDYGYTFGSGTRLTVV.

This chain joins TRBV28 and TRBJ1-5; D gene uncertain. The germline CDR1 and CDR2 sequences are MDHEN and SYDVKM. V lost 5 bases and J 7 bases, leaving 9 bases between the germline ends. The CDR3 is 12 residues long. CDR3 coding DNA: TGTGCCAGCAGTGAACGACTCCAGCCCCAGCATTTT. Translating gives CASSERLQPQHF.

CDR3 DNA: TGTGCCAGTAGTATCAATCTGGGCTCCTACGAGCAGTACTTC. Translated: CASSINLGSYEQYF. The chain links TRBV19 to TRBJ2-7; the D is unclear. This CDR3 is 14 amino acids long. Trimming removed 3 bases at V and 0 bases at J, with 9 bases between. From germline, CDR1 is LNHDA and CDR2 SQIVND (reference sequence).

The chain recombines TRBV11-2 with TRBJ1-2, with D possibly being TRBD1 (6 bases). With 6 bases removed from V and 6 bases from J, the gap between germline ends came to 29 bases. This CDR3 comprises 18 residues. CDR1 and CDR2 (germline): SGHAT, FQNNGV. The CDR3 sequence: CASRNSEYREAKENGYTF. The CDR3 DNA reads TGTGCCAGCAGGAATTCGGAGTACAGGGAGGCGAAGGAGAATGGCTACACCTTC.

The CDR3 region is CASSIRLANTQYF. The CDR3 bases are TGTGCCAGTAGTATTCGACTCGCAAATACGCAGTATTTT. The chain employs TRBV19 and TRBJ2-3; no reliable D call. The CDR3 runs to 13 residues. The germline V gene has CDR1 LNHDA and CDR2 SQIVND (reference sequence). Trimming removed 3 bases from V and 7 bases from J, with 11 bases in between.

The rearrangement links TRBV28 to TRBJ1-4, with TRBD1 as a possible D gene (5 bases). Trimming took 4 bases from V and 7 from J, leaving 13 bases between them. Germline CDR1 is MDHEN and CDR2 is SYDVKM. The CDR3 extends over 14 amino acids. The CDR3 is CASSSGGGGEKLFF. CDR3 bases: TGTGCCAGCAGTTCTGGGGGGGGTGGTGAAAAACTGTTTTTT. Filled out from reference TRBV28 and TRBJ1-4, the complete variable domain reads DVKVTQSSRYLVKRTGEKVFLECVQDMDHENMFWYRQDPGLGLRLIYFSYDVKMKEKGDIPEGYSVSREKKERFSLILESASTNQTSMYLCASSSGGGGEKLFFGSGTQLSVL.